Detailed here is one T cell receptor beta chain. This sample was included in a study of blood T cell repertoires in COVID-19. Study background: From the United States, Italy and Spain came samples of acute and convalescent COVID-19.

Profiling relied on immunoSEQ multiplex PCR, and the TCRdb table lists in-frame clones only, not all of them. The sample includes approximately 90,000 clones, around 89% of them seen just once. This CDR3 comprises 16 residues. Germline V lookup: CDR1 MDHEN, CDR2 SYDVKM. Trimming cost V 2 bases and J 8 bases, with 18 bases left between them. The chain combines TRBV28 with TRBJ1-4, with no clear D. Material for sequencing was peripheral blood. This TCR was recovered from a man aged 55 to 69 with acute or convalescent COVID-19. The CDR3, as DNA: TGTGCCAGCAGTTTACATAGCTCCCGGCGCGCCGAAAAACTGTTTTTT. This encodes CASSLHSSRRAEKLFF. Variable domain in full (rest from reference TRBV28 and TRBJ1-4): DVKVTQSSRYLVKRTGEKVFLECVQDMDHENMFWYRQDPGLGLRLIYFSYDVKMKEKGDIPEGYSVSREKKERFSLILESASTNQTSMYLCASSLHSSRRAEKLFFGSGTQLSVL.